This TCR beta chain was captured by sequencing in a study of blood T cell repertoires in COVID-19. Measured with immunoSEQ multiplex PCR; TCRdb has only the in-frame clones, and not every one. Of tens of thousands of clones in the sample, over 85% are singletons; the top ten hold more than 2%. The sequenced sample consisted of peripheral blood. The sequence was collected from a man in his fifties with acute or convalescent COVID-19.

This CDR3 is CASQGGLAANEQFF. The DNA of the CDR3 is TGTGCCTCTCAGGGGGGACTAGCAGCCAATGAGCAGTTCTTC. The gene calls are TRBV2 and TRBJ2-1; 9 positions agree with TRBD2. V was clipped by 11 bases and J by 6 bases; unmatched bases: 11. The CDR3 spans 14 residues. CDR1 is SNHLY, CDR2 FYNNEI, per germline.